This passage covers 7 T cell receptor beta chains from one sample sequenced in a study of blood T cells in healthy people across ages. With a J-beta primer mix and a sample-barcoded 5' primer, a second PCR ran 7 to 11 cycles. TCRdb re-derived calls from the 5' RACE reads in MiXCR, one entry per CDR3 protein. The sample holds over 600,000 distinct CDR3 sequences; about 47% are singletons and the top ten take around 18%. The sample taken for sequencing was blood. All receptors come from an older man in good health.

The chain has TRBV20-1 and TRBJ2-3; D gene unclear. Germline CDR1 and CDR2: DFQATT and SNEGSKA (reference sequence). The CDR3 contains 14 residues. Trimming cost V 0 bases and J 0 bases, with 7 bases left between them. In DNA, the CDR3 is TGCAGTGCTAGAGATATTTCTAGCACAGATACGCAGTATTTT. Residues: CSARDISSTDTQYF.

Only one count was recorded for this clonotype. The J gene is TRBJ2-1, the V gene TRBV5-1, with D perhaps TRBD1 (6 bases). V gave up 0 bases and J gave up 6 bases, with 13 bases separating them. The CDR3 consists of 15 residues. In germline, CDR1 is SGHRS, CDR2 YFSETQ. The DNA of the CDR3 is TGCGCCAGCAGCTTGGTTCCGGGACACTCCAATGAGCAGTTCTTC. Amino acids: CASSLVPGHSNEQFF.

This clonotype was detected a few times. V gene TRBV3-1 combines with J gene TRBJ2-5; TRBD2 agrees at 9 bases. Germline V gene lookup returns CDR1 LGHDT and CDR2 YNNKEL (reference sequence). V trimming: 2 bases; J trimming: 2 bases; junction bases outside the gene matches: 3. The CDR3 sequence is 15 residues long. CDR3 region: CASSQPSGIQETQYF. DNA for the CDR3: TGTGCCAGCAGCCAACCTAGCGGGATACAAGAGACCCAGTACTTC.

The V and J genes are TRBV20-1 and TRBJ1-1; D is possibly TRBD1 (5 bases). CDR1 DFQATT and CDR2 SNEGSKA come from the germline V gene (reference sequence). Trimming pared 0 bases from V and 3 bases from J, leaving 11 bases between. CDR3 size: 14 residues. The CDR3 DNA is TGCAGTGCTAGAGATACCCAGGGCGACACTGAAGCTTTCTTT. Protein product: CSARDTQGDTEAFF.

The chain employs TRBV20-1 and TRBJ2-7; 9 bases agree with TRBD2. The length of the CDR3 is 15 residues. Germline loops: CDR1 DFQATT, CDR2 SNEGSKA (reference sequence). V trimming: 3 bases; J trimming: 0 bases; junction bases outside the gene matches: 6. CDR3 region: CSARPSAGGSYEQYF. As DNA, the CDR3 is TGCAGTGCTAGGCCCTCAGCGGGAGGCTCCTACGAGCAGTACTTC.

The CDR3 region is CSVGAGRSNQPQHF. CDR3 sequence (DNA): TGCAGCGTTGGGGCAGGTAGGAGCAATCAGCCCCAGCATTTT. The chain has TRBV29-1 and TRBJ1-5, with D hard to call. The V gene's germline CDR1 is SQVTM and CDR2 ANQGSEA. The CDR3 is 14 residues long. Trimming removed 4 bases at V and 1 base at J, with 11 bases between.

As to this clonotype: A single base separates this from a much larger clone, so it may be a read error. The V gene is TRBV28, the J gene TRBJ2-5, with a possible D match to TRBD2 (6 bases). V was trimmed by 8 bases and J by 5 bases, leaving 12 bases between them. Germline V CDR1 and CDR2: MDHEN, SYDVKM. The CDR3 has 12 residues. The CDR3 DNA follows: TGTGCCAGCGCCTCGGGGGACGAGACCCAGTACTTC. Protein product: CASASGDETQYF.